The present entry profiles one T cell receptor beta chain with its context. As processed by the authors: Reference gene primer amplification gave nucleated cell count estimates. Sequenced by immunoSEQ multiplex PCR; TCRdb stores in-frame clones only, minus some. V, J and clone size reflect that table, while D and trimming were determined from the DNA. The sample consists of approximately 400,000 clones, about nine tenths of them appearing once. Germline V CDR1 and CDR2: SNHLY, FYNNEI. This CDR3 region has 13 residues. Trimming cost V 7 bases and J 2 bases, with 11 bases left between them. Those designated as exposed participants met a COVID-19 case within 2 weeks before study entry. This record belongs to a study of blood T cell repertoires in COVID-19. Overall study: Whether acute or convalescent, the COVID-19 samples came from the United States, Italy and Spain. T cells, B-cell-depleted T cells, or PBMCs supplied cDNA or gDNA.

Sequences were obtained from PBMCs or T cells enriched from blood (not recorded which). The genes are TRBV2 and TRBJ2-5; the D gene is possibly TRBD2 (6 bases). The TCR was taken from a woman aged 40 to 55 who had been exposed to COVID-19. This CDR3 reads CASTRDLQETQYF. CDR3 DNA sequence: TGTGCCAGCACGCGGGATTTACAAGAGACCCAGTACTTC.